Presented here are 12 T cell receptor beta chains from one specimen sequenced in a study of blood T cell repertoires in COVID-19. Sequencing used immunoSEQ multiplex PCR; TCRdb keeps in-frame clones, though not all of them. Of 20,000 to 25,000 clones listed, around 82% were seen once; the top ten hold about 13%. Material for sequencing was peripheral blood. The source is a man between 60 and 70 years old with active COVID-19.

The chain recombines TRBV27 with TRBJ2-7; 7 nucleotides agree with TRBD2. The germline gives CDR1 MNHEY, CDR2 SMNVEV (reference sequence). This CDR3 comprises 18 residues. V was pared by 8 bases and J by 0 bases, with 19 bases of the junction left unmatched. The CDR3 DNA reads TGTGCCAGCGCCTCGCCCGAGGGTAGCGGGCTCATCTCCTACGAGCAGTACTTC. Residues: CASASPEGSGLISYEQYF.

In regard to this clone: Sequence at one end of the junction differs from germline and may be a read error. This chain uses TRBV20-1 with TRBJ1-2; TRBD1 might be the D (6 bases). The germline V gene encodes CDR1 DFQATT and CDR2 SNEGSKA (reference sequence). CDR3 size: 11 residues. The CDR3 DNA follows: TGCAGTGCTAGAGATGGGGACAAGTTGCGCTTC. It is translated as CSARDGDKLRF.

This clone came up a few times. The genes are TRBV7-3 and TRBJ2-1; TRBD2 matches 14 bases. Germline V lookup: CDR1 SGHTA, CDR2 FQGTGA. The J segment lost 9 bases and the V segment lost 5 bases, leaving 9 bases of the junction unmatched. The CDR3 runs 16 residues. CDR3 sequence reads: CASSARLAGGPGEQFF. CDR3 nucleotides: TGTGCCAGCAGCGCCAGACTAGCGGGAGGGCCTGGTGAGCAGTTCTTC.

By sample share, this clone is medium-sized. The J gene is TRBJ2-7, the V gene TRBV6-5; D perhaps matches TRBD1 (6 bases). This CDR3 spans 11 amino acids. V lost 8 bases to trimming and J lost 5 bases, with 10 bases between them. The germline V gene has CDR1 MNHEY and CDR2 SVGAGI. The CDR3 region is CASEQGHEQYF. The CDR3 DNA reads TGTGCCAGCGAACAGGGCCACGAGCAGTACTTC.

The rearrangement joins TRBV19 to TRBJ1-1; a weak D match, TRBD1 (5 bases). Trimming pared 5 bases from V and 5 bases from J, leaving 21 bases between. The length of the CDR3 is 16 residues. Germline V gives CDR1 LNHDA, CDR2 SQIVND (reference sequence). The CDR3 loop is CASSPQPGEATTEAFF. DNA of the CDR3: TGTGCCAGTAGTCCCCAGCCGGGGGAGGCAACGACTGAAGCTTTCTTT.

This chain links TRBV28 with TRBJ1-1; D call uncertain. Deletions cut 5 bases from V and 5 bases from J, with 12 bases between. Germline V gives CDR1 MDHEN, CDR2 SYDVKM. The CDR3 loop spans 13 amino acids. DNA for the CDR3: TGTGCCAGCAGTGCCCCCCCCAGGACTGAAGCTTTCTTT. Its translation: CASSAPPRTEAFF. Full variable domain (missing parts from reference TRBV28 and TRBJ1-1): DVKVTQSSRYLVKRTGEKVFLECVQDMDHENMFWYRQDPGLGLRLIYFSYDVKMKEKGDIPEGYSVSREKKERFSLILESASTNQTSMYLCASSAPPRTEAFFGQGTRLTVV.

The V call is TRBV6-5, the J call TRBJ1-1; weak D call: TRBD1 (5 bases). V gave up 8 bases and J gave up 0 bases, with 10 bases separating them. The CDR3 extends over 13 amino acids. Germline assignment: CDR1 MNHEY and CDR2 SVGAGI. CDR3 protein: CASLTALNTEAFF. Here the CDR3 DNA reads TGTGCCAGCCTGACAGCTCTGAACACTGAAGCTTTCTTT.

V and J are TRBV12-5 and TRBJ2-7; 9 nucleotides line up with TRBD2. With V trimmed by 2 bases and J by 4 bases, 6 bases remained unmatched. Per germline, CDR1 LGHNT and CDR2 FRNRAP. The CDR3 consists of 15 residues. In DNA, the CDR3 is TGTGCTAGTGGTTTGAGCGGTAGCGGGAGTTACGAGCAGTACTTC. This sequence encodes CASGLSGSGSYEQYF.

This sequence joins TRBV2 and TRBJ2-1; tentatively, D is TRBD1 (6 bases). The CDR3 runs to 15 residues. The germline V and J ends were trimmed by 8 bases and 3 bases, with 17 bases remaining between them. Germline values: CDR1 SNHLY, CDR2 FYNNEI. The CDR3 region has the DNA TGTGCCAGCCTATCCGGGACAATCCTCTACAATGAGCAGTTCTTC. Amino acid sequence: CASLSGTILYNEQFF.

This chain joins TRBV3-1 (or the pseudogene TRBV3-2) and TRBJ2-3, with TRBD1 as a possible D gene (5 bases). This CDR3 is 14 amino acids long. The germline V and J ends were trimmed by 3 bases and 2 bases, with 9 bases remaining between them. From germline, CDR1 is LGHDT and CDR2 YNNKEL (reference sequence). This chain's CDR3 is CASSQGQFTDTQYF. The CDR3 nucleotides are TGTGCCAGCAGCCAGGGGCAGTTCACAGATACGCAGTATTTT.

This clone was detected a few times. This sequence joins TRBV5-1 and TRBJ2-7, with D unclear. Trimming cost V 0 bases and J 6 bases, with 10 bases left between them. The CDR3 spans 13 residues. The germline V gene encodes CDR1 SGHRS and CDR2 YFSETQ. CDR3 in amino acids: CASSLESAVEQYF. In nucleotides, the CDR3 is TGCGCCAGCAGCTTGGAAAGTGCGGTCGAGCAGTACTTC.

This clone was counted only a few times. V and J are TRBV19 and TRBJ2-3; TRBD2 aligns across 12 bases. There are 16 residues in the CDR3. V lost 3 bases to trimming and J lost 2 bases; unmatched junction nucleotides: 3. In germline, CDR1 is LNHDA, CDR2 SQIVND (reference sequence). The chain's CDR3 is CASSMTSGRPTDTQYF. The CDR3, as DNA: TGTGCCAGTAGTATGACTAGCGGGAGACCCACAGATACGCAGTATTTT.